This T cell receptor beta chain was identified in a study of T cells expressing NK-cell markers. About the study: In sorted CD3+CD56+NKG2C+, CD3+CD56+NKG2C- and CD3+CD56-NKG2C+ T cells, TCR beta repertoires were obtained. Eight donors were sequenced, of whom seven were HCMV-seropositive, while the remaining one was HCMV-seronegative.

With UMIs, 5'RACE template switching was used to make TCR beta cDNA. TCRdb re-called the 5' RACE reads, yielding one record per CDR3 amino acid sequence without DNA. The listing records 500,000 to 600,000 distinct CDR3 sequences. Germline CDR1 reads SGHRS; CDR2 reads YFSETQ. The CDR3 runs to 12 residues. Sequences were obtained from blood T cells: a sorted CD56 or NKG2C T cell subset, CD4+ or CD8+ T cells, or bulk PBMC T cells (not recorded which). This TCR derives from a man in his late teens or twenties in good health. V gene TRBV5-1 combines with J gene TRBJ1-6. The CDR3 loop is CASRMLDSPLHF.